This TCR beta chain was recorded in a study of vaccination and CD4 T cells after COVID-19. The wider study: Taking of post-vaccine samples occurred a median around 72 days after dose two (range 14 to 241). Stimuli were overlapping spike peptide pools of SARS-CoV-2 and three common cold coronaviruses (HCoV-NL63, HCoV-OC43, HCoV-229E). Findings and caveats of the study: Convalescent patients were relatively few, and early post-infection timepoints were missing.

Regarding this clonotype: The target antigen is unknown.

The Oncomine TCR Beta short-read assay was applied to DNA of cultured CD4+ T cells. From CD4+ T cells that had been cultured, genomic DNA was extracted. TCRdb processed the PCR reads anew with MiXCR; each CDR3 protein has one entry. The profile shows approximately 4,600 distinct CDR3 sequences, under 35% of them singletons. The treatment: roughly ten-day PBMC culture with coronavirus spike peptide pools or control peptides (ViraFEST assay). Sequencing was done on a sample of CD4+ T cells from blood, cultured in vitro. The TCR originated in a human donor who had recovered from COVID-19.

The CDR3 sequence is CASSILRTGGAGRETQYF. The CDR3 bases are TGTGCCAGTAGTATCCTGAGGACAGGGGGCGCGGGTCGAGAGACCCAGTACTTC. The V call is TRBV19, the J call TRBJ2-5; TRBD1 aligns across 11 bases. The CDR3 is made up of 18 amino acids. Looked up from germline, CDR1 is LNHDA and CDR2 is SQIVND (reference sequence). J was trimmed by 4 bases and V by 3 bases; bases with no gene match: 13.